The sequence of this T cell receptor beta chain was determined in a study of cytomegalovirus exposure and HLA in healthy donors. The PCR made use of 60 Vbeta and 13 Jbeta primers. The assay was immunoSEQ multiplex PCR, and TCRdb's table has in-frame clones only and misses some. This sample has approximately 290,000 clones; under 90% occur once, and the top ten carry about 0.28%. The V gene's germline CDR1 is SEHNR and CDR2 FQNEAQ (reference sequence). With V trimmed by 5 bases and J by 6 bases, 12 bases remained unmatched. The CDR3 length is 15 residues. Study-wide findings and caveats: Upon later analysis, TCR association rates were observed to vary by HLA locus, being highest for DRB1 and lowest for HLA-C. Upon later analysis, HLA-associated TCR beta chains proved more clonally expanded than other, equally common chains. The classifier reportedly diagnosed cytomegalovirus status with high specificity and sensitivity.

Remarks on this clone: Antigen unknown.

This cohort consisted of healthy bone marrow donors. The chain employs TRBV7-9 and TRBJ1-2; 7 nucleotides match TRBD1. The source of this sequence is a girl aged 2 to 9 in good health and CMV-seronegative. Sample: PBMCs. Written as DNA, the CDR3 is TGTGCCAGCAGCCTAAACGCGGGACAGAATAATGGCTACACCTTC. Translating gives CASSLNAGQNNGYTF.